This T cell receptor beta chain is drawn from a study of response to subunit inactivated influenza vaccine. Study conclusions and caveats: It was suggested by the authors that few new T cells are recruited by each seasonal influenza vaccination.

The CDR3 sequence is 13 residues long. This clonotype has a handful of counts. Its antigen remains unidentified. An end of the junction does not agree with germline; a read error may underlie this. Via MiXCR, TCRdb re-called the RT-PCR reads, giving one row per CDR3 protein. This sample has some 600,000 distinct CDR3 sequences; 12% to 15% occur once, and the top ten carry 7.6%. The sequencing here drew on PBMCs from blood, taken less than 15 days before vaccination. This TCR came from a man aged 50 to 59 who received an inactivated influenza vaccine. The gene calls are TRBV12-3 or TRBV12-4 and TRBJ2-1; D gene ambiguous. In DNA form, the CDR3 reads TGTGCCAGCAGTTCCATTTCCGGCAATGAGCGGTTCTTC. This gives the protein CASSSISGNERFF.